This T cell receptor beta chain was sequenced for a study of cytomegalovirus exposure and HLA in healthy donors. PCR was performed using 60 Vbeta and 13 Jbeta primers. Methods used by the authors: Later reanalysis found around 74 million unique TCR beta chains, 10 million to 12 million of them shared. Only in-frame clones appear in the TCRdb table, and some are missing; sequencing was by immunoSEQ multiplex PCR. The DNA was the basis for D and trimming; V, J and clone size are from that table. This sample's table reports roughly 50,000 clones. Germline V gene sequence: CDR1 MNHNY, CDR2 SVGAGI (reference sequence). This CDR3 has 14 residues. V lost 11 bases and J lost 1; bases outside the gene matches: 4. Study observations and caveats: There were around 160 TCR beta chains listed as cytomegalovirus-associated.

As to this clone: Its specificity is unknown.

The genes are TRBV6-6 and TRBJ2-2; 10 bases are shared with TRBD1. Sequencing input: PBMCs. The receptor's source is an older woman in good health and CMV-seropositive. DNA for the CDR3: TGTGCCGGACAGGGGGTCATGAACACCGGGGAGCTGTTTTTT. Amino acid sequence: CAGQGVMNTGELFF.